Following are 32 T cell receptor beta chains from one sample sequenced in a study of T cell clonality in common variable immunodeficiency. Measured with immunoSEQ multiplex PCR; TCRdb has only the in-frame clones, and not every one. Reported are tens of thousands of clones, none seen only once; the ten largest carry 5% to 6.5%. Their recognized antigens are unknown. Study-level points and caveats: Reportedly, TCR beta sequences from common variable immunodeficiency showed fewer deletions and N-nucleotide insertions.

Sequenced material: peripheral blood mononuclear cells. These receptor sequences come from a human donor with common variable immunodeficiency.

The table lists this clone with many counts. The CDR3 is cut off 3 residues early in the read; its end comes from the germline J gene. V and J are TRBV7-6 and TRBJ2-5; D is ambiguous. Germline V gene data show CDR1 as SGHVS and CDR2 as FNYEAQ. Trimming pared 4 bases from V and 0 bases from J, leaving 6 bases between. This CDR3 region has 13 residues. The CDR3 sequence: CASSSNYQETQYF. The sequenced CDR3 bases are TGTGCCAGCAGCTCCAACTACCAAGAGACC.

This clone has just a few counts. The read terminates 3 residues ahead of where the CDR3 ends, so the germline J gene completes it. This rearrangement joins TRBV5-1 to TRBJ2-1, with 14 bases identical to TRBD2. The J segment lost 0 bases and the V segment lost 2 bases, leaving 7 bases of the junction unmatched. The CDR3 is 19 residues long. Germline V gene sequence: CDR1 SGHRS, CDR2 YFSETQ. The DNA read from the CDR3 is TGCGCCAGCAGCTTCCTGACTAGCGGGAGGGAAAACTCCTACAATGAG. It is translated as CASSFLTSGRENSYNE. The whole CDR3 region reads CASSFLTSGRENSYNEQFF. Combining the CDR3 with reference TRBV5-1 and TRBJ2-1 gives the whole variable domain KAGVTQTPRYLIKTRGQQVTLSCSPISGHRSVSWYQQTPGQGLQFLFEYFSETQRNKGNFPGRFSGRQFSNSRSEMNVSTLELGDSALYLCASSFLTSGRENSYNEQFFGPGTRLTVL.

The table lists this clone with many counts. The read stops 3 residues short of the end of the CDR3; the missing end is completed from the germline J gene. V is TRBV7-3 and J is TRBJ2-3, with a weak D call TRBD2 (6 bases). The V end lost 6 bases, the J end lost 2 bases, and 12 bases lay between the germline ends. Germline-derived CDR1 and CDR2 are SGHTA and FQGTGA. The CDR3 runs 14 residues. This CDR3 is CASREGLHTDTQYF. The part of the CDR3 DNA that was read is TGTGCCAGCAGAGAGGGACTTCACACAGATACG.

The sample holds a few counts of this clone. The read terminates 3 residues before the CDR3 end, so the remaining end is supplied by the germline J gene. J is TRBJ2-7 and V is TRBV2, with D hard to call. V lost 3 bases and J 0 bases, leaving 6 bases between the germline ends. The CDR3 has 13 residues. Germline V gives CDR1 SNHLY, CDR2 FYNNEI. The DNA read from the CDR3 is TGTGCCAGCAGTGAGGCCATCTCCTACGAG. Translated, it gives CASSEAISYE. The whole CDR3 is CASSEAISYEQYF.

Many counts were recorded for this clone. Sequencing ends 3 residues short of the CDR3 end; the germline J gene provides the rest. This chain connects TRBV7-2 to TRBJ1-1, with 7 bases lining up with TRBD1. Germline V CDR1 and CDR2: SGHTA, FQGNSA. The CDR3 has 14 amino acids. The sequenced CDR3 bases are TGTGCCAGCAGCTTAGCGGTGCGACAGGGAGAA. As protein: CASSLAVRQGE. The complete CDR3 reads CASSLAVRQGEAFF.

In the case of this clone: The read ends 3 residues shy of where the CDR3 ends; the end is completed using the germline J gene. The chain is built from TRBV29-1 and TRBJ2-7; 9 bases line up with TRBD2. Germline assignment: CDR1 SQVTM and CDR2 ANQGSEA. The CDR3 extends over 14 amino acids. With V trimmed by 5 bases and J by 0 bases, 5 bases remained unmatched. Incomplete CDR3 DNA: TGCAGCGTTATACTAGCGGGCAGCTCCTACGAG. The encoded protein is CSVILAGSSYE. The full CDR3 protein is CSVILAGSSYEQYF.

For this clone: The read comes to an end 3 residues before the CDR3 does, leaving the germline J gene to fill in the end. The V gene is TRBV7-2, the J gene TRBJ2-3; TRBD1 agrees at 8 bases. Germline assignment: CDR1 SGHTA and CDR2 FQGNSA. The CDR3 consists of 15 residues. V shed 6 bases, J shed 1 base, and the junction held 6 bases outside the gene matches. CDR3 loop: CASRKQGGGTDTQYF. Partial CDR3 DNA: TGTGCCAGCAGAAAACAGGGGGGCGGCACAGATACG.

This clone has only a few counts. The observed sequence ends 3 residues before the CDR3 terminus, with the missing tail filled in from the germline J gene. The chain is built from TRBV18 and TRBJ1-1, with D possibly TRBD1 on 6 matching bases. The CDR3 covers 16 residues. The germline V gene encodes CDR1 KGHSH and CDR2 LQKENI. The V end was cut by 0 bases, the J end by 5 bases, with 16 bases between. The covered CDR3 bases are TGTGCCAGCTCACCACCGCAGGGGATTGGGGGAACTGAA. The encoded protein is CASSPPQGIGGTE. The complete CDR3 protein is CASSPPQGIGGTEAFF.

This clone was counted many times. The read ends 3 residues shy of where the CDR3 ends; the end is completed using the germline J gene. The V call is TRBV29-1, the J call TRBJ2-1; TRBD1 agrees at 8 bases. This CDR3 spans 14 amino acids. Germline assignment: CDR1 SQVTM and CDR2 ANQGSEA. The V segment lost 1 base and the J segment 8 bases; nucleotides outside the gene matches: 7. This chain's CDR3 is CSVEGDRRAYEQFF. The DNA read from the CDR3 is TGCAGCGTTGAAGGGGACAGGAGGGCCTATGAG.

This clone was counted ten times or more. The CDR3 end falls 3 residues outside the read, so it is completed with the germline J gene. This chain joins TRBV19 and TRBJ2-2; 9 nucleotides line up with TRBD2. Trimming took 7 bases from V and 0 from J; bases not matched to a gene: 3. From germline, CDR1 is LNHDA and CDR2 SQIVND (reference sequence). The CDR3 spans 15 residues. CDR3 DNA, as far as it was read: TGTGCCAGTACGCTAGCGGGAACGAACACCGGGGAG. Translation: CASTLAGTNTGE. The whole CDR3 reads CASTLAGTNTGELFF. Using reference TRBV19 and TRBJ2-2 for the parts outside the CDR3, the full variable domain is DGGITQSPKYLFRKEGQNVTLSCEQNLNHDAMYWYRQDPGQGLRLIYYSQIVNDFQKGDIAEGYSVSREKKESFPLTVTSAQKNPTAFYLCASTLAGTNTGELFFGEGSRLTVL.

This clone has at least ten counts. Read coverage stops 3 residues before the CDR3 terminus; the germline J gene supplies the remainder. This sequence joins TRBV20-1 and TRBJ2-3; 7 nucleotides align to TRBD2. Germline values: CDR1 DFQATT, CDR2 SNEGSKA (reference sequence). The CDR3 is 17 residues long. Germline trimming cut 6 bases from V and 2 bases from J; bases unmatched to any gene: 17. The sequenced CDR3 bases are TGCAGTGCAGCGGATATGGGGGGGAAGCCCCTCACAGATACG. Its protein product is CSAADMGGKPLTDT. The whole CDR3 region reads CSAADMGGKPLTDTQYF.

This clone was recorded many times. The CDR3 end lies 3 residues beyond the end of the read and is filled in from the germline J gene. The chain recombines TRBV30 with TRBJ1-3, with TRBD1 matching 7 bases. This CDR3 has 15 amino acids. Trimming removed 3 bases from V and 6 bases from J; junction bases left unmatched: 11. The germline V gene has CDR1 GTSNPN and CDR2 SVGIG (reference sequence). The part of the CDR3 DNA that was read is TGTGCCTGGAGCGAAGGGACAGCGGACGAAAACACC. Its protein is CAWSEGTADENT. The CDR3 reads in full as CAWSEGTADENTIYF. The whole variable domain, filled in from reference TRBV30 and TRBJ1-3, reads SQTIHQWPATLVQPVGSPLSLECTVEGTSNPNLYWYRQAAGRGLQLLFYSVGIGQISSEVPQNLSASRPQDRQFILSSKKLLLSDSGFYLCAWSEGTADENTIYFGEGSWLTVV.

This clone has just a few counts. The read stops 3 residues short of the end of the CDR3; the missing end is completed from the germline J gene. The chain joins TRBV2 to TRBJ1-1; no firm D call. Germline assignment: CDR1 SNHLY and CDR2 FYNNEI. This CDR3 is 10 amino acids long. The V gene lost 4 bases and the J gene lost 7 bases, with 4 bases spanning the gap. The CDR3 DNA, read in part, is TGTGCCAGCAGTGCGGTTGAA. Translated, it gives CASSAVE. In full, the CDR3 reads CASSAVEAFF. Variable domain in full (rest from reference TRBV2 and TRBJ1-1): EPEVTQTPSHQVTQMGQEVILRCVPISNHLYFYWYRQILGQKVEFLVSFYNNEISEKSEIFDDQFSVERPDGSNFTLKIRSTKLEDSAMYFCASSAVEAFFGQGTRLTVV.

On this clone itself: The read finishes 3 residues shy of the CDR3 end, and the germline J gene is used to complete it. Within the sample, other DNA sequences also encode this same CDR3. The V and J genes are TRBV7-9 and TRBJ2-7, with 12 nucleotides matching TRBD2. CDR3 length: 14 amino acids. V shed 1 base, J shed 5 bases, and the junction held 0 bases outside the gene matches. Germline assignment: CDR1 SEHNR and CDR2 FQNEAQ (reference sequence). CDR3 loop: CASSLGLAGDEQYF. CDR3 DNA (partial): TGTGCCAGCAGCTTAGGACTAGCGGGAGACGAG.

This clone was picked up a small number of times. Coverage ceases 3 residues before the CDR3 finishes, and the germline J gene fills in the end. The chain uses TRBV30 and TRBJ1-2, with D tentatively TRBD1 (5 bases). The CDR3 consists of 11 residues. V lost 4 bases to trimming and J lost 2 bases, with 5 bases between them. From germline, CDR1 is GTSNPN and CDR2 SVGIG (reference sequence). The CDR3 reads CAWTGNYGYTF. The part of the CDR3 DNA that was read is TGTGCCTGGACAGGGAACTATGGC. Together with reference TRBV30 and TRBJ1-2, the CDR3 gives the full variable domain: SQTIHQWPATLVQPVGSPLSLECTVEGTSNPNLYWYRQAAGRGLQLLFYSVGIGQISSEVPQNLSASRPQDRQFILSSKKLLLSDSGFYLCAWTGNYGYTFGSGTRLTVV.

This clone was counted ten times or more. Read data end 3 residues before the CDR3 end; the end is taken from the germline J gene. This chain connects TRBV20-1 to TRBJ2-1; 8 positions agree with TRBD2. The germline V gene encodes CDR1 DFQATT and CDR2 SNEGSKA (reference sequence). CDR3 length: 15 residues. V lost 6 bases to trimming and J lost 3 bases; unmatched junction nucleotides: 10. The sequenced CDR3 bases are TGCAGTGCACCTAGCGGGCTTGGGTACTACAATGAG. Translated, it gives CSAPSGLGYYNE. The complete CDR3 reads CSAPSGLGYYNEQFF.

This clone was seen only a few times. The read is 3 residues too short to cover the CDR3 end, so that end is filled in from the germline J gene. The rearrangement uses TRBV19 and TRBJ2-2; 9 bases fit TRBD1. Losses at the gene ends were 7 bases for V and 3 bases for J; bases not matched to a gene: 15. The CDR3 extends over 18 amino acids. Per germline, CDR1 LNHDA and CDR2 SQIVND (reference sequence). This CDR3 reads CASTRKGTGILHTGELFF. The sequenced part of the CDR3 DNA is TGTGCCAGTACCCGGAAGGGGACAGGGATTCTTCACACCGGGGAG. The whole variable domain, remainder taken from reference TRBV19 and TRBJ2-2, is DGGITQSPKYLFRKEGQNVTLSCEQNLNHDAMYWYRQDPGQGLRLIYYSQIVNDFQKGDIAEGYSVSREKKESFPLTVTSAQKNPTAFYLCASTRKGTGILHTGELFFGEGSRLTVL.

This clone came up many times. The read is 3 residues too short to cover the CDR3 end, so that end is filled in from the germline J gene. The V and J genes are TRBV19 and TRBJ1-1; 7 positions agree with TRBD1. CDR3 length: 16 residues. The germline V gene has CDR1 LNHDA and CDR2 SQIVND (reference sequence). The V segment lost 5 bases and the J segment 0 bases; nucleotides outside the gene matches: 9. The sequenced CDR3 bases are TGTGCCAGTAGTGCCATCCGGGACAGTCTGAACACTGAA. Translating it yields CASSAIRDSLNTE. The full-length CDR3 reads as CASSAIRDSLNTEAFF. The full variable domain, in which reference TRBV19 and TRBJ1-1 provide the parts outside the CDR3, is DGGITQSPKYLFRKEGQNVTLSCEQNLNHDAMYWYRQDPGQGLRLIYYSQIVNDFQKGDIAEGYSVSREKKESFPLTVTSAQKNPTAFYLCASSAIRDSLNTEAFFGQGTRLTVV.

A few counts support this clone. The CDR3 goes on 3 residues after the read ends, and that part is filled in from the germline J gene. The chain has TRBV20-1 and TRBJ2-7; the D gene is possibly TRBD2 (5 bases). V lost 0 bases and J lost 3, with 15 bases in between. CDR3 length equals 15 residues. Looked up from germline, CDR1 is DFQATT and CDR2 is SNEGSKA (reference sequence). The CDR3 sequence: CSARDFGVDLYEQYF. Incomplete CDR3 DNA: TGCAGTGCTAGAGATTTCGGGGTAGATCTCTACGAG.

A note on this clone: From the germline J gene comes the end of the CDR3, since the read stops 3 residues before it. The rearrangement joins TRBV30 to TRBJ1-2; perhaps TRBD1 as D (5 bases). The V and J ends lost 0 bases and 3 bases respectively, with 8 bases between them. CDR1 is GTSNPN and CDR2 is SVGIG in the germline V gene (reference sequence). This CDR3 is built from 13 residues. Incomplete CDR3 DNA: TGTGCCTGGAGTGTAGGGGAGGACTATGGC. This encodes CAWSVGEDYG. The whole CDR3 is CAWSVGEDYGYTF.

This clone was picked up many times. The read gets to within 3 residues of the CDR3 end, and the germline J gene fills in the rest. The chain recombines TRBV5-1 with TRBJ1-2; the match to TRBD1 covers 8 bases. V shed 4 bases and J 7 bases; nucleotides not matched to a gene: 9. CDR3 size: 14 residues. Germline-derived CDR1 and CDR2 are SGHRS and YFSETQ. CDR3 DNA (partial): TGCGCCAGCAGCCCCGGGACAGGAACGGGTGGC. Translated, it gives CASSPGTGTGG. In full, the CDR3 reads CASSPGTGTGGYTF.

A note on this clone: The CDR3 end is not reached by the read, which stops 3 residues before it; the germline J gene fills it in. This chain links TRBV7-8 with TRBJ2-1; TRBD1 is a possible D gene (5 bases). V was pared by 5 bases and J by 4 bases, with 9 bases between. The CDR3 covers 13 residues. Per the germline V gene, CDR1 is SGHVS and CDR2 is FQNEAQ. The CDR3 bases that were read are TGTGCCAGCAGCCCGCAGGGTTACAATGAG. Translation: CASSPQGYNE. The full CDR3 sequence reads CASSPQGYNEQFF.

For this clone: The missing CDR3 end, 3 residues past where the read stops, is filled in from the germline J gene. V gene TRBV20-1 combines with J gene TRBJ1-3, with D unresolved. Germline lookup yields CDR1 DFQATT and CDR2 SNEGSKA (reference sequence). Deletions cut 0 bases from V and 4 bases from J, with 13 bases between. The CDR3 is made up of 15 amino acids. The sequenced part of the CDR3 DNA is TGCAGTGCTAGAGATCGGACTCAGTTGGGAAACACC. It yields the protein CSARDRTQLGNT. The whole CDR3 sequence is CSARDRTQLGNTIYF.

This clone was seen repeatedly, ten times or more. From the germline J gene comes the end of the CDR3, since the read stops 3 residues before it. This sequence joins TRBV30 and TRBJ2-3; 8 nucleotides match TRBD1. Germline loops: CDR1 GTSNPN, CDR2 SVGIG (reference sequence). V lost 2 bases, J lost 8 bases, and 3 bases stayed unmatched. The CDR3 loop spans 12 amino acids. CDR3 bases read: TGTGCCTGGAGTATCGACAGGGGTACG. Amino acid sequence: CAWSIDRGT. The entire CDR3 sequence reads CAWSIDRGTQYF.

By share, this clone counts as medium-sized. The observed sequence ends 3 residues before the CDR3 terminus, with the missing tail filled in from the germline J gene. The chain has TRBV5-1 and TRBJ1-3; maybe TRBD1 (5 bases). The CDR3 consists of 17 residues. V dropped 0 bases and J dropped 0 bases, with 13 bases sitting between them. Germline-derived CDR1 and CDR2 are SGHRS and YFSETQ. CDR3 sequence: CASSLGGTGYSGNTIYF. The sequenced CDR3 bases are TGCGCCAGCAGCTTGGGGGGCACCGGATACTCTGGAAACACC.

This clone came up a few times. The read ends 3 residues shy of where the CDR3 ends; the end is completed using the germline J gene. The chain carries TRBV18 and TRBJ1-2; 7 bases map to TRBD1. Trimming removed 0 bases from V and 7 bases from J; junction bases left unmatched: 2. The V gene's germline CDR1 is KGHSH and CDR2 LQKENI. The CDR3 has 13 amino acids. CDR3 in amino acids: CASSPPHRGGYTF. The DNA read from the CDR3 is TGTGCCAGCTCACCACCGCACAGGGGTGGC.

This clone has only a few counts. Coverage ceases 3 residues before the CDR3 finishes, and the germline J gene fills in the end. The chain employs TRBV5-1 and TRBJ2-5; D is perhaps TRBD1 (5 bases). The CDR3 spans 13 residues. The V and J ends lost 0 bases and 4 bases respectively, with 7 bases between them. In germline, CDR1 is SGHRS, CDR2 YFSETQ. The sequenced CDR3 bases are TGCGCCAGCAGCTTGGTGACAGCAGAGACC. It yields the protein CASSLVTAET. The full CDR3 protein is CASSLVTAETQYF.

A few counts support this clone. Read coverage stops 3 residues before the CDR3 terminus; the germline J gene supplies the remainder. J is TRBJ1-1 and V is TRBV30; D remains unclear. This CDR3 contains 14 residues. Germline CDR1 reads GTSNPN; CDR2 reads SVGIG (reference sequence). Trimming cost V 5 bases and J 0 bases, with 13 bases left between them. The CDR3 is CAWDKGLVNTEAFF. The part of the CDR3 DNA that was read is TGTGCCTGGGATAAAGGACTCGTGAACACTGAA.

As concerns this clone: The CDR3 extends 3 residues past the end of the read, so its final part is completed from the germline J gene. V gene TRBV2 combines with J gene TRBJ2-3, with 7 bases aligning to TRBD2. Germline CDR1 reads SNHLY; CDR2 reads FYNNEI. The junction had 7 bases not matched to a gene; V was cut back by 9 bases and J by 1 base. The CDR3 has 14 residues. This CDR3 reads CASRTSSGTDTQYF. CDR3 DNA (partial): TGTGCCAGTCGGACTAGTTCAGGCACAGATACG.

The table lists this clone with many counts. The read finishes 3 residues shy of the CDR3 end, and the germline J gene is used to complete it. The chain couples TRBV18 to TRBJ2-3; 11 nucleotides agree with TRBD2. Germline V lookup: CDR1 KGHSH, CDR2 LQKENI. The CDR3 sequence is 18 residues long. The junction had 12 bases not matched to a gene; V was cut back by 2 bases and J by 5 bases. The chain's CDR3 is CASSPMVKTSGAGDTQYF. Partial CDR3 DNA: TGTGCCAGCTCACCAATGGTTAAGACTAGCGGGGCTGGAGATACG.

In the case of this clone: The sequence runs out 3 residues before the end of the CDR3; the remainder is reconstructed from the germline J gene. This chain connects TRBV18 to TRBJ2-7, with 8 bases that match TRBD2. Germline V gene lookup returns CDR1 KGHSH and CDR2 LQKENI. CDR3 length: 15 residues. Trimming removed 2 bases from V and 0 bases from J; junction bases left unmatched: 3. The part of the CDR3 DNA that was read is TGTGCCAGCTCACCAACTAGCGGTAACTCCTACGAG. Translating it yields CASSPTSGNSYE. The whole CDR3 reads CASSPTSGNSYEQYF.

This clone was found many times. The read ends 3 residues early relative to the CDR3; the germline J gene fills the gap. V and J are TRBV7-6 and TRBJ2-7, with a possible D match to TRBD1 (6 bases). CDR3 size: 14 residues. V was pared by 5 bases and J by 1 base, with 12 bases between. Germline CDR1 reads SGHVS; CDR2 reads FNYEAQ. The covered CDR3 bases are TGTGCCAGCAGCCTCAGACAGGAGTCCTACGAG. Its protein is CASSLRQESYE. The whole CDR3 sequence reads CASSLRQESYEQYF.